These 25 T cell receptor beta chains were all obtained from the same sample, sequenced in a study of T cell repertoires in cytomegalovirus infection. For these TCRs, the target antigens are not known. TCRdb passed the reads through MiXCR, listing each CDR3 protein once. This sample has 570,000 or so distinct CDR3 sequences, with approximately 40% found just once. The material sequenced was cultured PBMCs, taken from culture after CMV antigen stimulation. The receptors derive from a human donor in good health (CMV status not recorded). Some clones in this sample may be carry-over from other donors' samples.

The chain joins TRBV4-3 to TRBJ2-7; 8 nucleotides agree with TRBD1. Germline lookup yields CDR1 LGHNA and CDR2 YSLEER. Unmatched junction bases numbered 10, after V lost 9 bases and J lost 3 bases. This CDR3 region has 14 residues. The CDR3: CARSDREEGYEQYF. CDR3 nucleotides: TGCGCCAGATCGGACAGGGAAGAGGGCTACGAGCAGTACTTC.

V is TRBV6-1 and J is TRBJ2-5; 7 bases are a match to TRBD2. Germline V gene lookup returns CDR1 MNHNS and CDR2 SASEGT. CDR3 size: 14 residues. V lost 10 bases and J lost 3; bases outside the gene matches: 11. The CDR3 loop reads CATLVGLGEETQYF. CDR3 DNA sequence: TGTGCCACCCTAGTCGGACTAGGGGAAGAGACCCAGTACTTC.

The chain links TRBV7-6 to TRBJ2-1; no firm D call. Germline CDR1 reads SGHVS; CDR2 reads FNYEAQ. The V and J ends lost 5 bases and 0 bases respectively, with 14 bases between them. The CDR3 consists of 16 residues. CDR3 nucleotides: TGTGCCAGCAGCCCGAGGACGCCTAGCTCCTACAATGAGCAGTTCTTC. Translated: CASSPRTPSSYNEQFF.

V is TRBV3-1 and J is TRBJ2-7; 10 bases line up with TRBD1. The CDR3 is made up of 15 amino acids. Germline loops: CDR1 LGHDT, CDR2 YNNKEL (reference sequence). The V segment lost 5 bases and the J segment 2 bases; nucleotides outside the gene matches: 6. The DNA of the CDR3 is TGTGCCAGCAGCGGGCGACAGGGGGCCACCTACGAGCAGTACTTC. This translates into CASSGRQGATYEQYF.

This CDR3 reads CASSYHRQGHEQYF. The CDR3 nucleotides read TGTGCCAGCAGTTACCATCGACAGGGTCACGAGCAGTACTTC. The chain uses TRBV6-5 and TRBJ2-7, with 7 nucleotides matching TRBD1. V lost 2 bases and J lost 5; bases outside the gene matches: 6. This CDR3 spans 14 amino acids. The germline gives CDR1 MNHEY, CDR2 SVGAGI.

The V and J genes are TRBV27 and TRBJ1-6; 9 bases align to TRBD1. This CDR3 comprises 15 residues. The germline V gene encodes CDR1 MNHEY and CDR2 SMNVEV (reference sequence). The V segment lost 4 bases and the J segment 10 bases; nucleotides outside the gene matches: 8. CDR3 nucleotide sequence: TGTGCCAGCAGTTCCACAGGGGGCACGAAATCACCCCTCCACTTT. This translates into CASSSTGGTKSPLHF.

This clonotype was seen just once. A read error is likely, as this CDR3 ends without the conserved phenylalanine or tryptophan. This chain links TRBV20-1 with TRBJ2-1, with a possible D match to TRBD2 (5 bases). Trimming took off 1 base at V and 3 bases at J, with 10 bases between the two ends. The germline CDR1 and CDR2 sequences are DFQATT and SNEGSKA (reference sequence). The CDR3 length is 14 residues. DNA for the CDR3: TGCAGTGCTAGAGCCGGGGAGATCTACAATGAGCAGTTCCTC. Translating it yields CSARAGEIYNEQFL.

The CDR3 DNA reads TGTGCCAGCAGGAGCGGGAGGGCCTCCGGGGAGCTGTTTTTT. Its translation is CASRSGRASGELFF. The chain employs TRBV2 and TRBJ2-2; 10 bases are shared with TRBD2. The V gene end was trimmed by 6 bases and the J gene end by 6 bases; junction bases not matched to a gene: 4. CDR3 length equals 14 residues. CDR1 is SNHLY, CDR2 FYNNEI, per germline.

This chain joins TRBV6-5 and TRBJ2-7; D may be TRBD2 (5 bases). From germline, CDR1 is MNHEY and CDR2 SVGAGI. CDR3 length equals 16 residues. Trimming pared 0 bases from V and 2 bases from J, leaving 14 bases between. CDR3 bases: TGTGCCAGCAGTTACTCGAAAGCGGCTTCAACCTACGAGCAGTACTTC. It codes for CASSYSKAASTYEQYF.

This chain links TRBV4-2 with TRBJ2-7; D unresolved. The CDR3 has 15 amino acids. Between the trimmed V and J ends, which lost 0 bases and 0 bases, there was a span of 9 bases. CDR1 is LGHNA and CDR2 is YNFKEQ in the germline V gene. For the CDR3, the DNA is TGTGCCAGCAGCCAAGAGACTTGGGGCTCCTACGAGCAGTACTTC. Protein: CASSQETWGSYEQYF.

The chain has TRBV7-9 and TRBJ1-1; 7 nucleotides match TRBD1. This CDR3 spans 15 amino acids. Trimming at V came to 0 bases and at J to 3 bases, leaving 4 bases not matched to a gene. The germline V gene has CDR1 SEHNR and CDR2 FQNEAQ (reference sequence). Here the CDR3 DNA reads TGTGCCAGCAGCTTAGCGGAGGGGGCAGACACTGAAGCTTTCTTT. Its protein is CASSLAEGADTEAFF.

V usage is TRBV4-1 and J usage is TRBJ2-2; D gene uncertain. The V gene's germline CDR1 is MGHRA and CDR2 YSYEKL. The CDR3 has 15 residues. Trimming removed 0 bases at V and 0 bases at J, with 5 bases between. CDR3: CASSQEPANTGELFF. Written as DNA, the CDR3 is TGCGCCAGCAGCCAAGAACCAGCGAACACCGGGGAGCTGTTTTTT.

The gene calls are TRBV7-8 and TRBJ1-1; no reliable D call. This CDR3 has 14 amino acids. Trimming stripped 2 bases from V and 3 bases from J, with 10 bases between. Germline CDR1 SGHVS, CDR2 FQNEAQ. The CDR3 loop reads CASSLRSAYTEAFF. The CDR3 DNA follows: TGTGCCAGCAGCTTACGTTCGGCCTACACTGAAGCTTTCTTT.

This clonotype has a handful of counts. As DNA, the CDR3 is TGTGCCAGCAGCTCGGTTAACACCATATATTTT. Translation: CASSSVNTIYF. V usage is TRBV7-9 and J usage is TRBJ1-3; D unresolved. Germline CDR1 is SEHNR and CDR2 is FQNEAQ (reference sequence). The CDR3 has 11 amino acids. Deletions cut 4 bases from V and 7 bases from J, with 5 bases between. Looking up the rest from reference TRBV7-9 and TRBJ1-3 gives the full variable domain: DTGVSQNPRHKITKRGQNVTFRCDPISEHNRLYWYRQTLGQGPEFLTYFQNEAQLEKSRLLSDRFSAERPKGSFSTLEIQRTEQGDSAMYLCASSSVNTIYFGEGSWLTVV.

The chain recombines TRBV7-9 with TRBJ1-4; D is unclear. This CDR3 spans 15 amino acids. Germline V CDR1 and CDR2: SEHNR, FQNEAQ (reference sequence). Trimming left V 5 bases short and J 5 bases short, with 15 bases between. The CDR3 DNA reads TGTGCCAGCAGCCCTCTCGGCAGGCAGAATGAAAAACTGTTTTTT. Translated, it gives CASSPLGRQNEKLFF.

This sequence joins TRBV7-2 and TRBJ2-7; D not certain. V lost 8 bases and J 4 bases, leaving 9 bases between the germline ends. The CDR3 is 11 amino acids. The germline gives CDR1 SGHTA, CDR2 FQGNSA. CDR3 sequence (DNA): TGTGCCAGCGGTTCGGCGTACGAGCAGTACTTC. Its translation: CASGSAYEQYF.

The chain has TRBV12-3 or TRBV12-4 and TRBJ2-1, with TRBD1 identical over 7 bases. The ends lost 2 bases at V and 3 bases at J; junction bases unmatched: 1. The CDR3 runs 14 residues. CDR3 DNA sequence: TGTGCCAGCAGTTTATGGGACAGCTACAATGAGCAGTTCTTC. Its translation is CASSLWDSYNEQFF.

V is TRBV12-3 or TRBV12-4 and J is TRBJ2-5; D remains ambiguous. The CDR3 extends over 14 amino acids. V lost 2 bases and J 4 bases, leaving 11 bases between the germline ends. CDR3 loop: CASSLRVEPETQYF. CDR3 nucleotide sequence: TGTGCCAGCAGTTTAAGAGTCGAACCAGAGACCCAGTACTTC.

This clonotype was seen only a few times. This rearrangement joins TRBV5-1 to TRBJ1-1; 10 nucleotides align to TRBD1. Unmatched junction bases numbered 4, after V lost 4 bases and J lost 1 base. CDR1 is SGHRS and CDR2 is YFSETQ in the germline V gene. The CDR3 is 15 residues long. CDR3 protein: CASSPGQGTNTEAFF. The CDR3 DNA reads TGCGCCAGCAGCCCGGGACAGGGGACGAACACTGAAGCTTTCTTT.

The gene calls are TRBV11-2 and TRBJ2-7; no firm D call. Germline CDR1 SGHAT, CDR2 FQNNGV. The V end was cut by 7 bases, the J end by 0 bases, with 13 bases between. This CDR3 has 14 amino acids. The CDR3: CASNVLSDSYEQYF. CDR3 in DNA: TGTGCCAGCAACGTATTGAGTGACTCCTACGAGCAGTACTTC.

The table lists this clonotype with a few counts. V and J are TRBV12-3 or TRBV12-4 and TRBJ2-3; no firm D call. Trimming removed 8 bases at V and 2 bases at J, with 14 bases between. There are 14 residues in the CDR3. The CDR3 is CASRRPPYTDTQYF. The CDR3 coding sequence is TGTGCCAGCCGAAGACCCCCTTACACAGATACGCAGTATTTT.

This clonotype came up a few times. V gene TRBV10-2 combines with J gene TRBJ2-1; 16 bases are a match to TRBD2. The CDR3 runs 14 residues. Losses at the gene ends were 6 bases for V and 12 bases for J; bases not matched to a gene: 5. The V gene's germline CDR1 is WSHSY and CDR2 SAAADI. CDR3 DNA: TGCGCCAGCAGGGGGACTAGCGGGAGGGCCGGGCAGTTCTTC. It translates to CASRGTSGRAGQFF.

The chain recombines TRBV3-1 with TRBJ2-5, with D perhaps TRBD2 (6 bases). The V end was cut by 1 base, the J end by 5 bases, with 14 bases between. The germline gives CDR1 LGHDT, CDR2 YNNKEL (reference sequence). The CDR3 extends over 15 amino acids. The DNA of the CDR3 is TGTGCCAGCAGCCAAGCTAGGACTAACTCGGAGACCCAGTACTTC. This translates into CASSQARTNSETQYF.

The chain's CDR3 is CASSQGRENGYTF. The CDR3 DNA is TGTGCCAGCAGCCAGGGGAGGGAGAATGGCTACACCTTC. This chain uses TRBV4-2 with TRBJ1-2; D unresolved. The germline CDR1 and CDR2 sequences are LGHNA and YNFKEQ. This CDR3 region has 13 residues. Trimming stripped 3 bases from V and 6 bases from J, with 11 bases between.

This clonotype has a handful of counts. The rearrangement joins TRBV6-1 to TRBJ1-5, with D uncertain. Trimming removed 8 bases at V and 6 bases at J, with 20 bases between. The CDR3 is 15 residues long. Germline CDR1 reads MNHNS; CDR2 reads SASEGT. The CDR3 DNA follows: TGTGCCAGCGACTCCGGTATTTCAGGTTCTCAGCCCCAGCATTTT. Its protein product is CASDSGISGSQPQHF.